The sequence of this T cell receptor (beta chain) was determined in a study of response to subunit inactivated influenza vaccine. This clonotype was recorded at least ten times. TCRdb re-called the RT-PCR reads with MiXCR, one entry per CDR3 protein. Found here are around 600,000 distinct CDR3 sequences, roughly 12% of them singletons; the top ten hold 11%. Trimming took off 3 bases at V and 5 bases at J, with 8 bases between the two ends. The CDR3 runs 12 residues. Germline V lookup: CDR1 MDHEN, CDR2 SYDVKM. A further study also used this sample, focusing on T cells expressing NK-cell markers. From that study: Synthesis of TCR beta cDNA relied on 5'RACE template switching carrying UMIs. According to the study, TCR beta repertoires originated from sorted CD3+CD56+NKG2C+, CD3+CD56+NKG2C- and CD3+CD56-NKG2C+ T cells. One of eight sequenced donors was HCMV-seronegative; the other seven were seropositive. An anti-gamma-delta TCR antibody confined sorting to alpha-beta TCR T cells across several of the experiments.

The source is a man over 45 who received an inactivated influenza vaccine. The chain links TRBV28 to TRBJ2-7; D possibly corresponds to TRBD2 (6 bases). The material sequenced was PBMCs from blood, taken on the day of vaccination. The CDR3 DNA follows: TGTGCCAGCAGTTTTGGGAGGAACGAGCAGTACTTC. This sequence encodes CASSFGRNEQYF.